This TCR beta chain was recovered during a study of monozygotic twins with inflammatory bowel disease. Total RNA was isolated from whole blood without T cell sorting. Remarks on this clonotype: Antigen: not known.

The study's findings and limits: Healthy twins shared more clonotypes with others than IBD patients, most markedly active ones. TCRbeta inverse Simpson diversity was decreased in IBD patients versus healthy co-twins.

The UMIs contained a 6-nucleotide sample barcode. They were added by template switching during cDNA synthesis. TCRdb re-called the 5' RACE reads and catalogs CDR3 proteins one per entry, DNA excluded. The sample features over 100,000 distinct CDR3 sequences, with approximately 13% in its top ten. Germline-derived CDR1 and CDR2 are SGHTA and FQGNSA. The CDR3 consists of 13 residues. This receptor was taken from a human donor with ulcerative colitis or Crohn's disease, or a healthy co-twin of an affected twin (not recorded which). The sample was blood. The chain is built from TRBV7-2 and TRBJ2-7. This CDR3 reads CASSLAQGVEQYF.